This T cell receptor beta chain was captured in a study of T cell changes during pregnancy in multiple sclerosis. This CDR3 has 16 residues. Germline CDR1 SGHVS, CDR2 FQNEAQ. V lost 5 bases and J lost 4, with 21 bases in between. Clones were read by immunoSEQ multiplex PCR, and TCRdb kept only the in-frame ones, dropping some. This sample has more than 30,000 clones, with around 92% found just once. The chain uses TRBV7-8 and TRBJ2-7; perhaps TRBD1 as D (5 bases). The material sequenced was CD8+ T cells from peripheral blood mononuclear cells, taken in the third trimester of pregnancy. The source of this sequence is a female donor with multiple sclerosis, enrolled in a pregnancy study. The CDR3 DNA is TGTGCCAGCAGCCCCCGGGTTTGGCAGGGAAAATACGAGCAGTACTTC. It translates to CASSPRVWQGKYEQYF.